This record looks at one TCR beta chain sequence and its context. The antigen is unknown. This sample was included in a study of Ad26.COV2.S vaccination and SARS-CoV-2 variants. At the level of the study: The trial was COV1001 and the donor's arm was Ad26.COV2.S. Points from the study as a whole: Ad26.COV2.S recipients had broader spike-specific TCRs (P = 0.0014). Quantification of TCR breadth and depth may have yielded underestimates of total T cell responses.

V gave up 3 bases and J gave up 1 base, with 12 bases separating them. The CDR3 is 15 residues long. CDR1 is SGHTA and CDR2 is FQGNSA in the germline V gene. The repertoire was sequenced with immunoSEQ multiplex PCR; TCRdb's copy has only in-frame clones and lacks some. This sample has about 350,000 clones, with about 87% found just once. Treatment denoted: around 19 received Ad26.COV2.S at low or high dose, single or two shots; roughly 5 received placebo; per-sample allocation not given. The study sampled participants on day 63 after the first vaccine or placebo injection. The chain combines TRBV7-2 with TRBJ1-1; tentatively, D is TRBD1 (5 bases). This TCR was sampled from a person between 18 and 60 years old who received the Ad26.COV2.S COVID-19 vaccine or a placebo. Sequencing used peripheral blood, obtained in a trial of Ad26.COV2.S vaccine versus placebo. Here the CDR3 DNA reads TGTGCCAGCAGCTTGGGGCTGAGGAGGAACACTGAAGCTTTCTTT. Translation gives CASSLGLRRNTEAFF.